This TCR beta chain came from a study of T cell changes during pregnancy in multiple sclerosis. This table comes from immunoSEQ multiplex PCR, and its TCRdb copy is limited to in-frame clones, with some not included. The profile shows more than 25,000 clones, about 90% of them singletons. Looked up from germline, CDR1 is SGHRS and CDR2 is YFSETQ. The CDR3 covers 14 residues. Trimming took 4 bases from V and 3 from J; bases not matched to a gene: 3. J is TRBJ2-3 and V is TRBV5-1; TRBD2 agrees at 9 bases. The receptor was derived from a female donor in good health, enrolled as a control in a pregnancy study. The starting material was peripheral blood, obtained in the first trimester of pregnancy. The CDR3 reads CASSLSGGTDTQYF. The CDR3 DNA reads as TGCGCCAGCAGCCTTAGCGGGGGTACAGATACGCAGTATTTT.